A single sample is the source of the 19 T cell receptor beta chains below, sequenced in a study of shared clonotypes between healthy human individuals (dated by TCRdb to between 2020 and 2021). The receptor library was made with the immunoSEQ multiplex PCR assay. In its TCRdb copy, this immuneACCESS table keeps in-frame sequences only and misses some clones. Where compared with another copy, unresolved V genes explain less than half of these, and the others have no known cause. The sample table contains a few hundred thousand clones; only one count was recorded for roughly 84% of them. The top ten hold roughly 16% of the sample. Sample: memory CD8+ T cells sorted from blood. The sample's cell subset or site, from its label and the paper: CD45RO+ cells pooled with CCR7-negative TemRA cells. The source of these receptors is a young man in good health.

The chain joins TRBV11-2 to TRBJ1-1; 7 bases agree with TRBD1. With 5 bases clipped from V and 0 bases from J, the junction kept 3 bases outside the gene matches. There are 14 residues in the CDR3. Germline V gene sequence: CDR1 SGHAT, CDR2 FQNNGV. The CDR3 nucleotides are TGTGCCAGCAGCCCGACAGGGTTGAACACTGAAGCTTTCTTT. This codes for CASSPTGLNTEAFF.

This chain uses TRBV25-1 with TRBJ2-1, with D tentatively TRBD2 (6 bases). Germline assignment: CDR1 MGHDK and CDR2 SYGVNS. This CDR3 is 14 amino acids long. Between the trimmed V and J ends, which lost 5 bases and 2 bases, there was a span of 10 bases. Written as DNA, the CDR3 is TGTGCCAGCAGTCTGGTAGCGGCCTACAATGAGCAGTTCTTC. Protein sequence: CASSLVAAYNEQFF.

The rearrangement links TRBV13 to TRBJ2-3; TRBD2 matches at 8 bases. Losses at the gene ends were 5 bases for V and 2 bases for J; bases not matched to a gene: 6. The CDR3 extends over 15 amino acids. The germline V gene has CDR1 PRHDT and CDR2 FYEKMQ (reference sequence). Here the CDR3 DNA reads TGTGCCAGCAGCCCGGATAGCGGGGTCACAGATACGCAGTATTTT. Its protein product is CASSPDSGVTDTQYF.

The chain is built from TRBV10-3 and TRBJ2-1, with 9 bases identical to TRBD2. Unmatched junction bases numbered 9, after V lost 4 bases and J lost 8 bases. Germline assignment: CDR1 ENHRY and CDR2 SYGVKD. The CDR3 is 15 amino acids. In DNA, the CDR3 is TGTGCCATCAGTGCTAGCGGGATAAGTCCGGATGAGCAGTTCTTC. Its protein product is CAISASGISPDEQFF.

V usage is TRBV19 and J usage is TRBJ1-1; D gene ambiguous. Germline assignment: CDR1 LNHDA and CDR2 SQIVND (reference sequence). The CDR3 runs to 13 residues. The V end lost 5 bases, the J end lost 5 bases, and 12 bases lay between the germline ends. Written as DNA, the CDR3 is TGTGCCAGTAGTCCCCCGGCTAGTACTGAAGCTTTCTTT. This encodes CASSPPASTEAFF.

This chain uses TRBV6-5 with TRBJ1-6; 8 bases fit TRBD1. CDR1 is MNHEY, CDR2 SVGAGI, per germline. There are 13 residues in the CDR3. With V trimmed by 2 bases and J by 12 bases, 3 bases remained unmatched. The CDR3 protein is CASSYGQGLPLHF. The CDR3, as DNA: TGTGCCAGCAGTTACGGACAGGGTTTACCCCTCCACTTT.

In its sample, this clone was seen once. V gene TRBV29-1 combines with J gene TRBJ2-2; TRBD2 aligns across 10 bases. The CDR3 spans 16 residues. CDR1 is SQVTM and CDR2 is ANQGSEA in the germline V gene. V lost 1 base and J lost 8; bases outside the gene matches: 10. In DNA, the CDR3 is TGCAGCGTTGAAGGGACTAGCGGATACGAAAGGGGGGAGCTGTTTTTT. Its protein is CSVEGTSGYERGELFF.

This clone was picked up one time. The V call is TRBV15, the J call TRBJ2-7; TRBD2 matches 8 bases. The CDR3 is 16 amino acids. Germline lookup yields CDR1 LNHNV and CDR2 YYDKDF (reference sequence). The J segment lost 4 bases and the V segment lost 1 base, leaving 9 bases of the junction unmatched. This chain's CDR3 is CATSRVRPGGLYEQYF. The CDR3 nucleotides read TGTGCCACCAGCAGAGTACGGCCGGGAGGGTTGTACGAGCAGTACTTC.

CDR3 sequence (DNA): TGTGCCAGCAGTGAACACCTCGGGGCTGAAAACACCGGGGAGCTGTTTTTT. As protein: CASSEHLGAENTGELFF. The chain links TRBV6-1 to TRBJ2-2; D tentatively reads TRBD1 or TRBD2 (5 bases each). Deletions cut 2 bases from V and 2 bases from J, with 15 bases between. The CDR3 loop spans 17 amino acids. Germline-derived CDR1 and CDR2 are MNHNS and SASEGT.

V gene TRBV2 combines with J gene TRBJ2-3, with D unresolved. The CDR3 spans 12 residues. V shed 3 bases and J shed 2 bases, with 3 bases lying between them. Germline lookup yields CDR1 SNHLY and CDR2 FYNNEI. The CDR3 coding sequence is TGTGCCAGCAGTGAGGTCACAGATACGCAGTATTTT. Translated: CASSEVTDTQYF.

The V and J genes are TRBV28 and TRBJ1-5; 7 nucleotides line up with TRBD1. The CDR3 sequence is 16 residues long. CDR1 MDHEN and CDR2 SYDVKM come from the germline V gene. Germline trimming cut 3 bases from V and 4 bases from J; bases unmatched to any gene: 9. CDR3 sequence: CASSFLGQEKNQPQHF. The CDR3 nucleotides are TGTGCCAGCAGTTTTTTAGGACAGGAAAAAAATCAGCCCCAGCATTTT.

This clone was seen only once. The chain uses TRBV5-4 and TRBJ1-1, with D unclear. The V gene's germline CDR1 is SGHNT and CDR2 YYREEE (reference sequence). This CDR3 is built from 13 residues. V lost 2 bases to trimming and J lost 6 bases, with 11 bases between them. The CDR3 protein is CASSFLGGPEAFF. The CDR3 DNA sequence: TGTGCCAGCAGCTTCCTAGGAGGACCTGAAGCTTTCTTT.

This clone was detected only once. This chain links TRBV5-1 with TRBJ2-7; TRBD2 matches 8 bases. Germline assignment: CDR1 SGHRS and CDR2 YFSETQ. The ends lost 3 bases at V and 4 bases at J; junction bases unmatched: 6. The length of the CDR3 is 14 residues. The DNA of the CDR3 is TGCGCCAGCAGCTCAGCGGGAGCGGGGTACGAGCAGTACTTC. It translates to CASSSAGAGYEQYF.

This chain joins TRBV11-2 and TRBJ2-3; 8 bases align to TRBD2. Germline CDR1 SGHAT, CDR2 FQNNGV. Trimming cost V 3 bases and J 4 bases; bases outside gene matches: 3. The CDR3 length is 14 residues. In DNA, the CDR3 is TGTGCCAGCAGCTTCGCTAGCGGGTCAGATACGCAGTATTTT. Encoded protein: CASSFASGSDTQYF.

The chain recombines TRBV12-2 with TRBJ1-2. TRBV12-2 is reported as a pseudogene. This CDR3 has 14 residues. CDR3 loop: CASRTRSRGYGYTF. In DNA, the CDR3 is TGTGCAAGTCGCACTAGGTCTAGGGGATATGGCTACACCTTC.

The rearrangement joins TRBV7-6 to TRBJ1-2, with D uncertain. The CDR3 length is 15 residues. With 7 bases removed from V and 0 bases from J, the gap between germline ends came to 15 bases. CDR1 and CDR2 from the germline V gene are SGHVS and FNYEAQ. This CDR3 is CASTPGRAPNYGYTF. Here the CDR3 DNA reads TGTGCCAGCACTCCCGGGAGGGCTCCTAACTATGGCTACACCTTC.

The chain couples TRBV5-1 to TRBJ1-1, with a weak D call TRBD1 (6 bases). V lost 1 base and J lost 11, with 24 bases in between. Germline V gene sequence: CDR1 SGHRS, CDR2 YFSETQ. CDR3 size: 16 residues. The CDR3 nucleotides are TGCGCCAGCAGCTTGATGAGAGGAGGACAGCTCCTTGGGGCTTTCTTT. It translates to CASSLMRGGQLLGAFF.

The V gene is TRBV10-3, the J gene TRBJ2-3; tentative D call: TRBD1 (6 bases). V lost 8 bases and J lost 3, with 12 bases in between. Germline assignment: CDR1 ENHRY and CDR2 SYGVKD. This CDR3 is 13 amino acids long. In DNA form, the CDR3 reads TGTGCCATCGAGGAGGACAGTACAGATACGCAGTATTTT. Translation gives CAIEEDSTDTQYF.

This clone was picked up one time. The chain has TRBV2 and TRBJ2-7, with D maybe TRBD1 (7 bases). CDR1 is SNHLY and CDR2 is FYNNEI in the germline V gene. V was cut by 5 bases and J by 0 bases, with 20 bases left in between. The CDR3 is 17 amino acids. In DNA form, the CDR3 reads TGTGCCAGCAGTCTAGAGGAGGGGGCCTACACCTCCTACGAGCAGTACTTC. As protein: CASSLEEGAYTSYEQYF.